The 6 T cell receptor beta chains given below trace back to one sample, sequenced in a study of blood T cells in healthy people across ages. The use of a sample-barcoded 5' primer and a J-beta primer mix characterized a second PCR of roughly 7 to 11 cycles. Via MiXCR, TCRdb re-called the 5' RACE reads, giving one row per CDR3 protein. The sample consists of about 590,000 distinct CDR3 sequences, about 30% of them appearing once. Sequencing input: blood. Receptors originate from an elderly woman in good health.

This clonotype was counted a few times. The genes are TRBV27 and TRBJ1-1; maybe TRBD1 (6 bases). The CDR3 is made up of 13 amino acids. CDR1 is MNHEY, CDR2 SMNVEV, per germline (reference sequence). The V gene lost 8 bases and the J gene lost 0 bases, with 10 bases spanning the gap. CDR3 DNA sequence: TGTGCCAGCGGGAACAGGGTGAACACTGAAGCTTTCTTT. Encoded protein: CASGNRVNTEAFF.

The V gene is TRBV20-1, the J gene TRBJ2-1, with 7 bases identical to TRBD2. CDR3 length: 15 amino acids. J gave up 7 bases and V 3 bases, and 12 bases lay outside the gene matches. Germline loops: CDR1 DFQATT, CDR2 SNEGSKA (reference sequence). CDR3 sequence (DNA): TGCAGTGCTAGCCTCCCGAGCGGGGCCGGGAATGAGCAGTTCTTC. Protein product: CSASLPSGAGNEQFF.

A few counts support this clonotype. This chain links TRBV5-4 with TRBJ1-1, with 7 bases that match TRBD1. V shed 4 bases and J 1 base; nucleotides not matched to a gene: 7. Germline V CDR1 and CDR2: SGHNT, YYREEE (reference sequence). CDR3 length: 15 residues. The CDR3 bases are TGTGCCAGCAGCAGACGGACAGGAACGAACACTGAAGCTTTCTTT. It is translated as CASSRRTGTNTEAFF.

CDR3 bases: TGTGCCAGCAGCTTGGGACAGGGGACGTACCAGCCCCAGCATTTT. Translated, it gives CASSLGQGTYQPQHF. The chain is built from TRBV5-8 and TRBJ1-5, with TRBD1 identical over 8 bases. Germline CDR1 SGHTS, CDR2 YDEGEE. The CDR3 length is 15 residues. V trimming: 0 bases; J trimming: 7 bases; junction bases outside the gene matches: 6.

This sequence joins TRBV7-8 and TRBJ2-3; D call uncertain. This CDR3 spans 14 amino acids. Germline V CDR1 and CDR2: SGHVS, FQNEAQ. Between the trimmed V and J ends, which lost 6 bases and 2 bases, there was a span of 12 bases. CDR3 in DNA: TGTGCCAGCAGTCCTAACCACCACACAGATACGCAGTATTTT. Translation gives CASSPNHHTDTQYF.

Notes on this clonotype: This likely comes from a read error, as the CDR3 has no conserved phenylalanine or tryptophan at its end. The chain uses TRBV4-1 and TRBJ2-1; possibly TRBD1 for D (5 bases). The germline V gene encodes CDR1 MGHRA and CDR2 YSYEKL. CDR3 length: 13 amino acids. Trimming pared 3 bases from V and 9 bases from J, leaving 12 bases between. The CDR3 here is CASSQTRVTEQFV. In nucleotides, the CDR3 is TGCGCCAGCAGCCAGACCAGGGTAACTGAGCAGTTCGTC.